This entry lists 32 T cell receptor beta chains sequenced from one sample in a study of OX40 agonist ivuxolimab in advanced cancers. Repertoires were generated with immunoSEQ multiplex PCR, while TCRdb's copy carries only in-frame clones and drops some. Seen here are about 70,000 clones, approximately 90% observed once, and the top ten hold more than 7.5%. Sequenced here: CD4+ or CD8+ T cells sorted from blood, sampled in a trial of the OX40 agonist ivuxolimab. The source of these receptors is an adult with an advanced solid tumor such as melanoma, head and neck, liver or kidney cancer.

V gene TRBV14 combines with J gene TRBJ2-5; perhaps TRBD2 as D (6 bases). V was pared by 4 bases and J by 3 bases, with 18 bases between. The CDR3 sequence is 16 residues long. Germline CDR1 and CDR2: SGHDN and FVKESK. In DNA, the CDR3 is TGTGCCAGCAGCCTTCCGAATCGCTGGAGGGAAGAGACCCAGTACTTC. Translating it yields CASSLPNRWREETQYF. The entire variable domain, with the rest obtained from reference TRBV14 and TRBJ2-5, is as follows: EAGVTQFPSHSVIEKGQTVTLRCDPISGHDNLYWYRRVMGKEIKFLLHFVKESKQDESGMPNNRFLAERTGGTYSTLKVQPAELEDSGVYFCASSLPNRWREETQYFGPGTRLLVL.

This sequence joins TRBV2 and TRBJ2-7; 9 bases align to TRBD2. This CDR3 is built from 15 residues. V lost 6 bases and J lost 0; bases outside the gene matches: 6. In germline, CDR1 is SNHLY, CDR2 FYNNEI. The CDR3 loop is CASRESGGFSYEQYF. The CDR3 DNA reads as TGTGCCAGCAGAGAGAGCGGGGGGTTCTCCTACGAGCAGTACTTC.

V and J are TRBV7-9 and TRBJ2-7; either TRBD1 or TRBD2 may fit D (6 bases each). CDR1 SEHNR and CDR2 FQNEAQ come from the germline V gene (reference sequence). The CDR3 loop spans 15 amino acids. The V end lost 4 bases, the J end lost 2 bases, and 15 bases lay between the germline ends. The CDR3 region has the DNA TGTGCCAGCAGCTCCATCCGGGGGCCCGCCTACGAGCAGTACTTC. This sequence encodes CASSSIRGPAYEQYF.

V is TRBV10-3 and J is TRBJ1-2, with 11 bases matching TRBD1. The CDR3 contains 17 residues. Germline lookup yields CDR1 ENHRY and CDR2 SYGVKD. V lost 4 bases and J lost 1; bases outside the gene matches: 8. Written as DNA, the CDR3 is TGTGCCATCAGTGCTCTAGGACAGGGGGCTGGTAACTATGGCTACACCTTC. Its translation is CAISALGQGAGNYGYTF.

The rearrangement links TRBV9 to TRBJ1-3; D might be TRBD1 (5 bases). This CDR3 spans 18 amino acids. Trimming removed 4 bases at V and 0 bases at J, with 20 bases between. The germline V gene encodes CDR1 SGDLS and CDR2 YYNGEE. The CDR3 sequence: CASSSPAPGILSGNTIYF. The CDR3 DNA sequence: TGTGCCAGCAGCAGCCCGGCTCCAGGGATCCTCTCTGGAAACACCATATATTTT.

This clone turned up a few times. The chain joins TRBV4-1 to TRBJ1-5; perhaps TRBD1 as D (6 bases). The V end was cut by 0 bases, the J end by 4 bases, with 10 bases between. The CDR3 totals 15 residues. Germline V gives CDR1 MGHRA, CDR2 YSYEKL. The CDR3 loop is CASSQEVQGNQPQHF. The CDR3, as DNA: TGCGCCAGCAGCCAAGAAGTGCAGGGGAATCAGCCCCAGCATTTT.

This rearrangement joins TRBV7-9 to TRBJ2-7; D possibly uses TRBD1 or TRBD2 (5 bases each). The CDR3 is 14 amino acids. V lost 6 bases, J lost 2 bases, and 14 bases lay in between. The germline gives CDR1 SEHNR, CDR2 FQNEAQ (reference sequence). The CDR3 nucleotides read TGTGCCAGCAGTGGGACCGCCCCTACCTACGAGCAGTACTTC. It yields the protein CASSGTAPTYEQYF.

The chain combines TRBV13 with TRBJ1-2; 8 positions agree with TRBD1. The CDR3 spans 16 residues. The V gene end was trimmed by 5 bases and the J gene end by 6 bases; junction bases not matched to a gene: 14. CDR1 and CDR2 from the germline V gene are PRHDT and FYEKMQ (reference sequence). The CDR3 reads CASSNPGGQGPDGYTF. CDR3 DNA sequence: TGTGCCAGCAGCAACCCTGGAGGACAGGGCCCTGATGGCTACACCTTC.

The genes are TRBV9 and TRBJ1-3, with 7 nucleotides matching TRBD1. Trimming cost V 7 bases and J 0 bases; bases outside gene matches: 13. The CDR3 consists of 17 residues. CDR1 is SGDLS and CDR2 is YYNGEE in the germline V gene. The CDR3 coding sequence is TGTGCCAGCGGGGGGCTACAGGGGATACACTCTGGAAACACCATATATTTT. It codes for CASGGLQGIHSGNTIYF.

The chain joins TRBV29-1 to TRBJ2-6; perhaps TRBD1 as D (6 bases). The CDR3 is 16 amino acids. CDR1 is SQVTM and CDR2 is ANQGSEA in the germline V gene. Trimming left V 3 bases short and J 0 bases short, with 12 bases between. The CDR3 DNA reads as TGCAGCGTTGAGACAGGAGGAGGCTCTGGGGCCAACGTCCTGACTTTC. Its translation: CSVETGGGSGANVLTF.

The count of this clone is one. In DNA form, the CDR3 reads TGTGCCAGCCGACCCGGGGAGGGGGGGACTGAAGCTTTCTTT. It specifies CASRPGEGGTEAFF. The chain links TRBV19 to TRBJ1-1; TRBD1 is a possible D gene (6 bases). CDR3 length: 14 amino acids. The germline V gene has CDR1 LNHDA and CDR2 SQIVND (reference sequence). The germline V and J ends were trimmed by 9 bases and 5 bases, with 19 bases remaining between them.

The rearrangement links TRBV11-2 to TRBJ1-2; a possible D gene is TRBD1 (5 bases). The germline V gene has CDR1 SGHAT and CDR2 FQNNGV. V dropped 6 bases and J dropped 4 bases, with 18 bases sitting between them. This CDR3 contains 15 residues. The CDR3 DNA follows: TGTGCCAGCAGTTTAAGGGGTCCGGGTCCCTATGGCTACACCTTC. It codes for CASSLRGPGPYGYTF.

In nucleotides, the CDR3 is TGTGCCAGCAGCCAAGGAGTCTGGGGTGGGTCACCCCTCCACTTT. This encodes CASSQGVWGGSPLHF. This chain joins TRBV4-2 and TRBJ1-6, with D uncertain. V lost 1 base and J 10 bases, leaving 14 bases between the germline ends. CDR3 length: 15 residues. Germline assignment: CDR1 LGHNA and CDR2 YNFKEQ.

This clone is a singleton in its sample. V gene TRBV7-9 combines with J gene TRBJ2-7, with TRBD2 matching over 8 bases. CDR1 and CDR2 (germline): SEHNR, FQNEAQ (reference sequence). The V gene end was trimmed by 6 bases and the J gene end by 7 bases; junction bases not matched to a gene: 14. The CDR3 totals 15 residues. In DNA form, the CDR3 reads TGTGCCAGCAGTCCAGTCGTCGCGGGGGGAGTGGAGCAGTACTTC. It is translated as CASSPVVAGGVEQYF.

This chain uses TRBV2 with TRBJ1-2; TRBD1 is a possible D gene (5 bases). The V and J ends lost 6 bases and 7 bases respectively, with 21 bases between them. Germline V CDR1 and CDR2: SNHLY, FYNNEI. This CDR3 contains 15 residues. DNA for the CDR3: TGTGCCAGCAGCGGACAAGGGTCAGCCTATTTTGGCTACACCTTC. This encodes CASSGQGSAYFGYTF.

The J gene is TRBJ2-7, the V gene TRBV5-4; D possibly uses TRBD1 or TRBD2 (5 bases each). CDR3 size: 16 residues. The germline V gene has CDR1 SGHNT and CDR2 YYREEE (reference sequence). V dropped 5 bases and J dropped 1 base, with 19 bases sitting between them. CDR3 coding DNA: TGTGCCAGCAGTCGCGGTAAAGGGACCCCTTCCTACGAGCAGTACTTC. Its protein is CASSRGKGTPSYEQYF. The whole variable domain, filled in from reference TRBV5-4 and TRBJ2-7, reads ETGVTQSPTHLIKTRGQQVTLRCSSQSGHNTVSWYQQALGQGPQFIFQYYREEENGRGNFPPRFSGLQFPNYSSELNVNALELDDSALYLCASSRGKGTPSYEQYFGPGTRLTVT.

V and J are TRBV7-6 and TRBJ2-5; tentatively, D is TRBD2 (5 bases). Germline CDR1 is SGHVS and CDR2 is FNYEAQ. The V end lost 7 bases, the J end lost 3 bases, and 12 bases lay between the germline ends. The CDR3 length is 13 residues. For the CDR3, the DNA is TGTGCCAGCAAGATCCGGGAAGAAGAGACCCAGTACTTC. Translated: CASKIREEETQYF.

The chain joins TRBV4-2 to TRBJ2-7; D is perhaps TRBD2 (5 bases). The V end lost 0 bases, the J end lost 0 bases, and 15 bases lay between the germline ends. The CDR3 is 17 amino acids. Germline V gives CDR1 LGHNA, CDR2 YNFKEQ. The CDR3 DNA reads TGTGCCAGCAGCCAAGATCAAAACGGGGTCGGCTCCTACGAGCAGTACTTC. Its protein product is CASSQDQNGVGSYEQYF.

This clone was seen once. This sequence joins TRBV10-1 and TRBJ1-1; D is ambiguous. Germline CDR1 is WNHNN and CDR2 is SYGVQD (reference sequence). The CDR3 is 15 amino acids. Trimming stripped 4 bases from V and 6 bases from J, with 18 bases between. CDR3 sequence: CASSVGRLGRSEAFF. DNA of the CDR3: TGCGCCAGCAGTGTAGGCCGGCTGGGAAGGTCTGAAGCTTTCTTT.

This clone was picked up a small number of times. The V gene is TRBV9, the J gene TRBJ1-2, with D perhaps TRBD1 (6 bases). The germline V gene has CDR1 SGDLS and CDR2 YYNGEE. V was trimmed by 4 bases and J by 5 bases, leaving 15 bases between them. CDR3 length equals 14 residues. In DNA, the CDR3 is TGTGCCAGCAGCCTCAGACAGGATCCTTATGGCTACACCTTC. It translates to CASSLRQDPYGYTF.

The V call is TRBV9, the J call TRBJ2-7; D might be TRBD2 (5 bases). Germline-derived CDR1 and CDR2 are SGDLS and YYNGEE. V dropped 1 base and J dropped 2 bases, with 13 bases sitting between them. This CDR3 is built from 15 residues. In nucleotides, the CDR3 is TGTGCCAGCAGCGTATCCGGGGTAGCCGCCTACGAGCAGTACTTC. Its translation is CASSVSGVAAYEQYF. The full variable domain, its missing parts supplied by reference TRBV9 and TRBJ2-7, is DSGVTQTPKHLITATGQRVTLRCSPRSGDLSVYWYQQSLDQGLQFLIQYYNGEERAKGNILERFSAQQFPDLHSELNLSSLELGDSALYFCASSVSGVAAYEQYFGPGTRLTVT.

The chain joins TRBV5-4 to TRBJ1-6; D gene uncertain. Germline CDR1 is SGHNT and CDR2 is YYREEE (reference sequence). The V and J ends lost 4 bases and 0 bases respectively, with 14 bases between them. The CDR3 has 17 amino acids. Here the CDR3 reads CASSGLPRSSYNSPLHF. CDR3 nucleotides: TGTGCCAGCAGCGGCCTCCCTAGGAGCTCCTATAATTCACCCCTCCACTTT.

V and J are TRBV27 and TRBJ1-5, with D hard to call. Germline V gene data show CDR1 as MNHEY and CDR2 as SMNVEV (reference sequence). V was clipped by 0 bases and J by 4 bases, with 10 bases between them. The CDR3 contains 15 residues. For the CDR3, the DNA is TGTGCCAGCAGTTTATCCCCCGGTTTTAATCAGCCCCAGCATTTT. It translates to CASSLSPGFNQPQHF.

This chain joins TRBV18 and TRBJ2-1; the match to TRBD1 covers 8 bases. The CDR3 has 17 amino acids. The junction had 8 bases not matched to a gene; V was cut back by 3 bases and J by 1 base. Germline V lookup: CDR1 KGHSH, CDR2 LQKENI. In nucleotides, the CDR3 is TGTGCCAGCTCACCTCAAAAGACAGGGGTATCCTACAATGAGCAGTTCTTC. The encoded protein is CASSPQKTGVSYNEQFF. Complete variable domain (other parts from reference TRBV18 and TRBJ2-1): NAGVMQNPRHLVRRRGQEARLRCSPMKGHSHVYWYRQLPEEGLKFMVYLQKENIIDESGMPKERFSAEFPKEGPSILRIQQVVRGDSAAYFCASSPQKTGVSYNEQFFGPGTRLTVL.

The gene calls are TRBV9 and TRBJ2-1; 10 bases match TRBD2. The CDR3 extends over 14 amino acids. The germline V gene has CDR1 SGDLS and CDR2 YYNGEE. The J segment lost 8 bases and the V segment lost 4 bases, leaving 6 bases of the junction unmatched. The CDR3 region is CASSISGLAHEQFF. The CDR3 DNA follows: TGTGCCAGCAGCATCTCGGGACTAGCGCATGAGCAGTTCTTC. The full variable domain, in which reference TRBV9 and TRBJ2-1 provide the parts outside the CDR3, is DSGVTQTPKHLITATGQRVTLRCSPRSGDLSVYWYQQSLDQGLQFLIQYYNGEERAKGNILERFSAQQFPDLHSELNLSSLELGDSALYFCASSISGLAHEQFFGPGTRLTVL.

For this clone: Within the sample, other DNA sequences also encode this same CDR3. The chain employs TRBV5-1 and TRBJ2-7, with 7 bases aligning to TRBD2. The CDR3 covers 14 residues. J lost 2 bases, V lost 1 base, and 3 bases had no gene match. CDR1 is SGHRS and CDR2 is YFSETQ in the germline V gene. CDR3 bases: TGCGCCAGCAGCTTGACCGGGGGGACCTACGAGCAGTACTTC. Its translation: CASSLTGGTYEQYF.

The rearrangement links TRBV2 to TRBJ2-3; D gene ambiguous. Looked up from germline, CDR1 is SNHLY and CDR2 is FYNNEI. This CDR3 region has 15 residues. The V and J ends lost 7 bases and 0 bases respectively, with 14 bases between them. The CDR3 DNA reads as TGTGCCAGCACCCCATGGCGGTCTAGCACAGATACGCAGTATTTT. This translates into CASTPWRSSTDTQYF.

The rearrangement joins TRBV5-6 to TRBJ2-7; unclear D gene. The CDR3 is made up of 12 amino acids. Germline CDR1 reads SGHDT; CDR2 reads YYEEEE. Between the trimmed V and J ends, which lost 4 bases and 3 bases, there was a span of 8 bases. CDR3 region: CASSPLNYEQYF. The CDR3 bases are TGTGCCAGCAGCCCATTAAACTACGAGCAGTACTTC.

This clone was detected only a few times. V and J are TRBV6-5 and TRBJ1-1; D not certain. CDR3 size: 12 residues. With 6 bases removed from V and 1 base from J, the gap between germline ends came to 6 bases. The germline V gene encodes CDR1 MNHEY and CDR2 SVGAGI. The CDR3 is CASSIGNTEAFF. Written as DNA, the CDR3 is TGTGCCAGCAGCATCGGGAACACTGAAGCTTTCTTT.

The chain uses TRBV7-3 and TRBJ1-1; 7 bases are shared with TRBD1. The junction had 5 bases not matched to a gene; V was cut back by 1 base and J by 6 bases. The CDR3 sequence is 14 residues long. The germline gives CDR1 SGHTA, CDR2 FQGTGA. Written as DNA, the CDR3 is TGTGCCAGCAGCTTAAACCCCGGGACAGCTGAAGCTTTCTTT. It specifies CASSLNPGTAEAFF. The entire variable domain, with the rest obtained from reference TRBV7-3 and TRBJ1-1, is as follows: GAGVSQTPSNKVTEKGKYVELRCDPISGHTALYWYRQSLGQGPEFLIYFQGTGAADDSGLPNDRFFAVRPEGSVSTLKIQRTERGDSAVYLCASSLNPGTAEAFFGQGTRLTVV.

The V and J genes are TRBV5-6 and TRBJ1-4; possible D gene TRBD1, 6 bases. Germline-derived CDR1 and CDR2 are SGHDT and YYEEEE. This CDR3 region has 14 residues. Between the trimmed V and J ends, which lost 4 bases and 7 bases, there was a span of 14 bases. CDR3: CASSAPGAIEKLFF. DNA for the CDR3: TGTGCCAGCAGCGCCCCGGGGGCGATTGAAAAACTGTTTTTT.

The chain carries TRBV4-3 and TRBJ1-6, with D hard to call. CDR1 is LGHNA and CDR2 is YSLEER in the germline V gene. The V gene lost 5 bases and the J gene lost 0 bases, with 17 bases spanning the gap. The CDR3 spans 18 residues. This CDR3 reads CASSAQDVYNSYNSPLHF. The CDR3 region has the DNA TGCGCCAGCAGCGCACAAGATGTCTACAACTCCTATAATTCACCCCTCCACTTT.